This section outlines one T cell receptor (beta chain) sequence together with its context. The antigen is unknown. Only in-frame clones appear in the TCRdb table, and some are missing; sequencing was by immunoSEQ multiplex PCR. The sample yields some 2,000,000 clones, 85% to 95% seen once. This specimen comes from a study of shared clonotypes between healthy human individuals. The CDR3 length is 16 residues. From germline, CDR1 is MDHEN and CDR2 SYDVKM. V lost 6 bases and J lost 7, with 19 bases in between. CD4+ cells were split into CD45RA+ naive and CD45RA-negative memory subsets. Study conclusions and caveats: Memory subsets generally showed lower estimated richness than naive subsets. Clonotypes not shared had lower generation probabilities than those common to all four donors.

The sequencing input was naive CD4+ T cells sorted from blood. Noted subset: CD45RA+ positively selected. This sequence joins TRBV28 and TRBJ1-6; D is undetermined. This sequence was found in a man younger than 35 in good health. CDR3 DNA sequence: TGTGCCAGCAGCCTAATGAGGGTTAGTAGCAATTCACCCCTCCACTTT. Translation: CASSLMRVSSNSPLHF.